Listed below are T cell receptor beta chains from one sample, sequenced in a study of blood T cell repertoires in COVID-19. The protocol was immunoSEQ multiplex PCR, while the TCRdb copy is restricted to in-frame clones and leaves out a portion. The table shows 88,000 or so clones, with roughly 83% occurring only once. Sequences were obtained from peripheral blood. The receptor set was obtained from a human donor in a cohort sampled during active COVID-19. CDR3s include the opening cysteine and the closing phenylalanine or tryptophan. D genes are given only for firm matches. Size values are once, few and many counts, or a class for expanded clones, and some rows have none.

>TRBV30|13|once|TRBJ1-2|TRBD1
TGTGCCTGGAGTTCCGGGACAGGGTTCGGCTACACCTTC
CAWSSGTGFGYTF
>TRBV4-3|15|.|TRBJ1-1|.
TGCGCCAGCAGCCAAGAAGAGCAGGGCCGCACTGAAGCTTTCTTT
CASSQEEQGRTEAFF
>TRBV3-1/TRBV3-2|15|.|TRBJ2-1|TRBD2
TGTGCCAGCAGCCGGGGGACTAGCGACCACAATGAGCAGTTCTTC
CASSRGTSDHNEQFF
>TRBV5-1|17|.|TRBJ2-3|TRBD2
TGCGCCAGCAGCGCAGGGACTAGCGGGAGGGCTTTAGATACGCAGTATTTT
CASSAGTSGRALDTQYF
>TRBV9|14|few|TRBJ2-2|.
TGTGCCAGCGGAGCCCTAACGAACACCGGGGAGCTGTTTTTT
CASGALTNTGELFF
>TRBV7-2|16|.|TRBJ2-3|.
TGTGCCAGCAGCTTAGCGGGGGGGCCGGGCACAGATACGCAGTATTTT
CASSLAGGPGTDTQYF
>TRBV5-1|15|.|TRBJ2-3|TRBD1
TGCGCCAGCAATATTGGACAGGGGGGAACAGATACGCAGTATTTT
CASNIGQGGTDTQYF
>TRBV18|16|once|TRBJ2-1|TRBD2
TGTGCCAGCTCACCCCTTGGGGGGGGTGAGTACAATGAGCAGTTCTTC
CASSPLGGGEYNEQFF
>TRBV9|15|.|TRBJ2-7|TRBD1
TGTGCCAGCAGCCAGCGGGCTGACAGGGGCTACGAGCAGTACTTC
CASSQRADRGYEQYF
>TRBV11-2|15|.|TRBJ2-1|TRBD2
TGTGCCAGCAGCTTGGGGGGACTAGCGGGATTTGAGCAGTTCTTC
CASSLGGLAGFEQFF
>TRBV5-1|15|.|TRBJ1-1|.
TGCGCCAGCAGCTTGGCGACAGGCACGAACACTGAAGCTTTCTTT
CASSLATGTNTEAFF
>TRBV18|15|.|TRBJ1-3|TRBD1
TGTGCCAGCTCACCGGGACAGGGATCTGGAAACACCATATATTTT
CASSPGQGSGNTIYF
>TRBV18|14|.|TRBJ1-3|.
TGTGCCAGCTCACCACCGGCAGCTGGAAACACCATATATTTT
CASSPPAAGNTIYF
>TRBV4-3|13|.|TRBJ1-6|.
TGCGCCAGCAGCCAAACAGGGAATTCACCCCTCCACTTT
CASSQTGNSPLHF
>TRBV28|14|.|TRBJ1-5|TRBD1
TGTGCCAGCAGTGGGGGACAGTCCCACCAGCCCCAGCATTTT
CASSGGQSHQPQHF
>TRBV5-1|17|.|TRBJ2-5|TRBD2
TGCGCCAGCAGCTGGGGGGGGACTAGCGGGAGTGAAGAGACCCAGTACTTC
CASSWGGTSGSEETQYF
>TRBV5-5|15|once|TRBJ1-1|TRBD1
TGTGCCAGCAGCACTCGAGGGGGCGAGGACACTGAAGCTTTCTTT
CASSTRGGEDTEAFF
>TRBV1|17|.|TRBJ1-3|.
TGCACCAGCAGCCAAGATCGAACCGAGAGCTCTGGAAACACCATATATTTT
CTSSQDRTESSGNTIYF
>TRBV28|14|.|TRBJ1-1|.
TGTGCCAGCAGTTTAATCGCAGGGGCCACTGAAGCTTTCTTT
CASSLIAGATEAFF
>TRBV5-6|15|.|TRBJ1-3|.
TGTGCCAGCAGCTTAAGGCAGGGGAATTTTAACACCATATATTTT
CASSLRQGNFNTIYF
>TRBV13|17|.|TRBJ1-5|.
TGTGCCAGCAGCTTAGGCCCAACAGACCCTAGCAATCAGCCCCAGCATTTT
CASSLGPTDPSNQPQHF
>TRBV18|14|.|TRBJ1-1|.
TGTGCCAGCTCACCTGACAAAAAGCGGACTGAAGCTTTCTTT
CASSPDKKRTEAFF
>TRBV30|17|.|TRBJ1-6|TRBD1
TGTGCCTGGAAAGCCGGGGACAGGTCCAATAATCCGTCACCCCTCCACTTT
CAWKAGDRSNNPSPLHF
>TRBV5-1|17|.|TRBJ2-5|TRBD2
TGCGCCAGCAGCCCTACCCCTAGCGGGGGAGAGGGGGAGACCCAGTACTTC
CASSPTPSGGEGETQYF